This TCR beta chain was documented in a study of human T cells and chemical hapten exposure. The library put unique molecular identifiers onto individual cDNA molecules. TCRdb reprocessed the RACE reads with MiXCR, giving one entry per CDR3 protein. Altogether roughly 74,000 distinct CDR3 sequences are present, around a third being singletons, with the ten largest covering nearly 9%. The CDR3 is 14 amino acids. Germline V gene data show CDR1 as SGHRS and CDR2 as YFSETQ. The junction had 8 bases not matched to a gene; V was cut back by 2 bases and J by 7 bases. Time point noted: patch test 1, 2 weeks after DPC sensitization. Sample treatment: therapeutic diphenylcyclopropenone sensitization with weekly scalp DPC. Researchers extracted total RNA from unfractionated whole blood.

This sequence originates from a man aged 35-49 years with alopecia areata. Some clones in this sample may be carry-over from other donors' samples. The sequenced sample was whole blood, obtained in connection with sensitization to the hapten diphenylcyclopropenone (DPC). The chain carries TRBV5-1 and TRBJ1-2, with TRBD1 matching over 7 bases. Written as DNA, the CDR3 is TGCGCCAGCAGCTTCTCTTCGACAGGGACTGGCTACACCTTC. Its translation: CASSFSSTGTGYTF.